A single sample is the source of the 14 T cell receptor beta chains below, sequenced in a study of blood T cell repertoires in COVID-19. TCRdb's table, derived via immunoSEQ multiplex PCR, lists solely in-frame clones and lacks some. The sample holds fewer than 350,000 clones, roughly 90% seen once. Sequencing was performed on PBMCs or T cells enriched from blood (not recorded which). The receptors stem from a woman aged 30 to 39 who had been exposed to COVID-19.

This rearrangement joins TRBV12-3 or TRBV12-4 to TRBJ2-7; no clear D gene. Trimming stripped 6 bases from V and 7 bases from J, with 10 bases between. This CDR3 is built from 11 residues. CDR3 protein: CASSRVGEQYF. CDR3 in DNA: TGTGCCAGCAGCCGAGTCGGGGAGCAGTACTTC.

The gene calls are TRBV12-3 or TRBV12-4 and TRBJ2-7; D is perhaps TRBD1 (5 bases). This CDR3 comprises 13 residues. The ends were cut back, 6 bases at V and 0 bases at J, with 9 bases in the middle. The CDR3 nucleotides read TGTGCCAGCAGACCGACAGCCTCCTACGAGCAGTACTTC. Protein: CASRPTASYEQYF.

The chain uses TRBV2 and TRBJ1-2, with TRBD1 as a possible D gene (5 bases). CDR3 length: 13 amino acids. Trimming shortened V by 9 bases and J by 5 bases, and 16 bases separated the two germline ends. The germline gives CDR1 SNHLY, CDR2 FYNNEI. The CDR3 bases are TGTGCCAGTCGCGTGGGGGGACTTTATGGCTACACCTTC. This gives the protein CASRVGGLYGYTF.

The CDR3 region has the DNA TGTGCCAGCAGCCAAGGGGGGAGGGGCGAGACCCAGTACTTC. Its translation is CASSQGGRGETQYF. This chain joins TRBV3-1 (or the pseudogene TRBV3-2) and TRBJ2-5; 7 nucleotides line up with TRBD2. J gave up 5 bases and V 1 base, and 4 bases lay outside the gene matches. Germline V CDR1 and CDR2: LGHDT, YNNKEL (reference sequence). This CDR3 is built from 14 residues.

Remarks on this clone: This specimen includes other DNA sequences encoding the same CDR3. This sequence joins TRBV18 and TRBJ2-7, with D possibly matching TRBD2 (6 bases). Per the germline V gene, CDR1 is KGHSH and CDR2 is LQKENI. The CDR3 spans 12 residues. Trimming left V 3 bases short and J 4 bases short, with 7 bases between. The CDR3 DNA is TGTGCCAGCTCACCCGGAGGGTACGAGCAGTACTTC. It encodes CASSPGGYEQYF.

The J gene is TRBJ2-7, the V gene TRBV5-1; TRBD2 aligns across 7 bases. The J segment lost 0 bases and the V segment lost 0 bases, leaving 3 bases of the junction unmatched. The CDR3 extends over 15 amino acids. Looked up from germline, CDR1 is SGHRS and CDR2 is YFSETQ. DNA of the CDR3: TGCGCCAGCAGCTTGGAAGCGGGGAACTCCTACGAGCAGTACTTC. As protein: CASSLEAGNSYEQYF.

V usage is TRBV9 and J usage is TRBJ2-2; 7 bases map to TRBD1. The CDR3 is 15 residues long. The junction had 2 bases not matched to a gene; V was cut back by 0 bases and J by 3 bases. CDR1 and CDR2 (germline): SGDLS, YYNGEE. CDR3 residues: CASSVEGQYTGELFF. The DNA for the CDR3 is TGTGCCAGCAGCGTAGAGGGACAGTACACCGGGGAGCTGTTTTTT.

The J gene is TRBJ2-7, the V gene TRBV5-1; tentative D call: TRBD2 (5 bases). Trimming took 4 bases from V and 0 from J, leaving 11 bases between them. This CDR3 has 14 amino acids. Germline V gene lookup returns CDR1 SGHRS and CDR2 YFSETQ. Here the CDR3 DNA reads TGCGCCAGCAGCCCCCCGGGAATCTCCTACGAGCAGTACTTC. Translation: CASSPPGISYEQYF.

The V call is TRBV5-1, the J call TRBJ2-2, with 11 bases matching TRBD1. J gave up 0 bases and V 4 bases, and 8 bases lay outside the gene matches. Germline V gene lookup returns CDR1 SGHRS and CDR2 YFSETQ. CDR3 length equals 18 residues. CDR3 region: CASSRRDRGAANTGELFF. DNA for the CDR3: TGCGCCAGCAGCCGAAGGGACAGGGGGGCCGCGAACACCGGGGAGCTGTTTTTT.

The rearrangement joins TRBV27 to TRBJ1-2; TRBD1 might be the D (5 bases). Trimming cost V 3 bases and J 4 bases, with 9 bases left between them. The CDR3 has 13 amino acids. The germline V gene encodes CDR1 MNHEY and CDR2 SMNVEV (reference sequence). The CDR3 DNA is TGTGCCAGCAGTTTTAGGGGCTTCTATGGCTACACCTTC. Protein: CASSFRGFYGYTF.

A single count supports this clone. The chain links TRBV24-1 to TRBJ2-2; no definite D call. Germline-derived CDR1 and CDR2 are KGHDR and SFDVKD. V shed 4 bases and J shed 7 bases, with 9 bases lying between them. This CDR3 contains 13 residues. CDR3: CATSDSYGGELFF. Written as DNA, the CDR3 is TGTGCCACCAGTGACTCGTACGGCGGGGAGCTGTTTTTT.

The CDR3 protein is CASSEYGTSGRAHEQYF. DNA of the CDR3: TGTGCCAGCAGTGAATACGGGACTAGCGGGAGGGCCCACGAGCAGTACTTC. The rearrangement joins TRBV25-1 to TRBJ2-7; 16 bases fit TRBD2. Per the germline V gene, CDR1 is MGHDK and CDR2 is SYGVNS. J gave up 5 bases and V 0 bases, and 4 bases lay outside the gene matches. This CDR3 is 17 amino acids long.

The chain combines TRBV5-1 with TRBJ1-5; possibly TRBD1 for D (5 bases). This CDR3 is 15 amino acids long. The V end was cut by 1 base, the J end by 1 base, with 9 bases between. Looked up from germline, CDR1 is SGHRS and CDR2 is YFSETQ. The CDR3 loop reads CASSLFDSSNQPQHF. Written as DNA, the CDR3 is TGCGCCAGCAGCTTGTTTGACAGCAGCAATCAGCCCCAGCATTTT.

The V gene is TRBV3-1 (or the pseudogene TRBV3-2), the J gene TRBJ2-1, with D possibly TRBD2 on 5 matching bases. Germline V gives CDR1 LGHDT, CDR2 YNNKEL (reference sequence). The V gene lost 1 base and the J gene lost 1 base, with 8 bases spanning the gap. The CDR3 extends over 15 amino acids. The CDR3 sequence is CASSQGRGSYNEQFF. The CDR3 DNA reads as TGTGCCAGCAGCCAAGGACGGGGATCCTACAATGAGCAGTTCTTC.